The T cell receptor (beta chain) described here comes from a study of patients and donors after allogeneic stem cell transplantation (TCRdb year 2020). Library prep was done by RT-PCR. The instrument was a NextSeq 550. TCRdb trimmed the raw reads at Q25, called clones with MiXCR and kept productive beta chains. Duplicate CDR3 protein sequences are folded into a single record with the most common DNA and genes. Present in this sample are more than 850,000 distinct CDR3 sequences, around 17% of which were seen just once. Roughly 6% of the sample rests with the top ten. On this clonotype itself: What this receptor recognizes is not known. No much larger clonotype is one base removed from it; base qualities were not supplied.

Trimming costs V 6 bases and J 2 bases, and their ends lie 6 bases apart. The CDR3 holds 13 amino acids from the cysteine to the phenylalanine. The entry retains the CDR3 DNA only, 39 bases that are in frame from base 1. CDR1 and CDR2 (SGDLS, YYNGEE) derive from the germline V gene. This sequence uses TRBV9 and TRBJ2-6; the D gene cannot be resolved reliably. The source of this sequence is a human donor who was either an allogeneic HSCT recipient or a stem cell or donor lymphocyte infusion donor (not recorded which). It is not recorded whose cells these are; they may come from a transplant donor. Sample: blood, either unsorted or a sorted T cell fraction (not recorded which). Here the CDR3 is given as CASTGTGANVLTF. The nucleotide sequence is given as TGTGCCAGCACGGGTACTGGGGCCAACGTCCTGACTTTC.